This record looks at one T cell receptor beta chain sequence and its context. Its antigen remains unidentified. The data were taken from a study of T cell repertoires in cytomegalovirus infection. Study information: Matching HLA type, along with CMV infection, was indicated by public TCR beta signatures. Whole-study findings and limits: Clonotype analysis showed dominance of the ex vivo response by HLA-C-restricted CMV-specific TCR beta clonotypes.

From the reads, TCRdb called clonotypes with MiXCR, one entry per CDR3 protein. The profile shows approximately 110,000 distinct CDR3 sequences, under 30% of them singletons. There are 16 residues in the CDR3. J lost 4 bases, V lost 6 bases, and 10 bases had no gene match. Germline CDR1 is MDHEN and CDR2 is SYDVKM. The chain employs TRBV28 and TRBJ2-3, with 10 nucleotides matching TRBD1. Sequencing used CD8+ T cells from cultured PBMCs, obtained from culture after CMV antigen stimulation. This TCR was sampled from a human donor in good health (CMV status not recorded). Some clones in this sample may be carry-over from other donors' samples. DNA of the CDR3: TGTGCCAGCAGGGCGGGACAGGGGCGTCGGGCAGATACGCAGTATTTT. It encodes CASRAGQGRRADTQYF.